This TCR beta chain was found in a study of cytotoxic CD8 clonotypes in ibrutinib-treated CLL. Measured with immunoSEQ multiplex PCR; TCRdb has only the in-frame clones, and not every one. The data contain some 300,000 clones, 80% of them singletons. The CDR3 consists of 12 residues. Germline trimming cut 6 bases from V and 7 bases from J; bases unmatched to any gene: 1. Germline V gene data show CDR1 as SNHLY and CDR2 as FYNNEI. The sequencing used PBMCs, collected before ibrutinib treatment. The J gene is TRBJ1-4, the V gene TRBV2; 8 bases are shared with TRBD1. The receptor was isolated from a human donor with chronic lymphocytic leukemia. As DNA, the CDR3 is TGTGCCAGCAGCGACAGGGGTGAAAAACTGTTTTTT. Protein product: CASSDRGEKLFF.